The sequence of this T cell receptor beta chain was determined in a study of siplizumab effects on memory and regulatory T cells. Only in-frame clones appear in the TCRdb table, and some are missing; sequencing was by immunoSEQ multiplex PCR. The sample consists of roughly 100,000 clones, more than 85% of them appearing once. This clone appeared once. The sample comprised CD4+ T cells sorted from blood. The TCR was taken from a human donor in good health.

For the CDR3, the DNA is TGTGCCAGCTCACGATCAGGGTTGAGTTTGGACACTGAAGCTTTCTTT. It translates to CASSRSGLSLDTEAFF. The chain recombines TRBV18 with TRBJ1-1; possible D gene TRBD1, 5 bases. This CDR3 is built from 16 residues. Germline CDR1 and CDR2: KGHSH and LQKENI. The V end lost 4 bases, the J end lost 3 bases, and 18 bases lay between the germline ends.